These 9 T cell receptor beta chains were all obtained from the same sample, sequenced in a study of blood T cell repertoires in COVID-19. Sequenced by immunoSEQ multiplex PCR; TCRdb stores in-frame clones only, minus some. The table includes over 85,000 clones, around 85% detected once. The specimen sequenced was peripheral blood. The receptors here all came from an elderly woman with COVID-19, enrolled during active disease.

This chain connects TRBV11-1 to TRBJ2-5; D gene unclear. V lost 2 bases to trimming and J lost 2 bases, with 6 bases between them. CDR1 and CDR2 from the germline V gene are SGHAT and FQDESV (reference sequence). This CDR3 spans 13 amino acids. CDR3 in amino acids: CASSLIYQETQYF. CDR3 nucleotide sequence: TGTGCCAGCAGCTTAATCTATCAAGAGACCCAGTACTTC.

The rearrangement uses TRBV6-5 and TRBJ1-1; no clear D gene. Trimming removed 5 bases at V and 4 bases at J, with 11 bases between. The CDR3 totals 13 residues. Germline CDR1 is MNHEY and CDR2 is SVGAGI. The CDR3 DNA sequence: TGTGCCAGCAGTAGTGGGTCGGGCACTGAAGCTTTCTTT. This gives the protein CASSSGSGTEAFF.

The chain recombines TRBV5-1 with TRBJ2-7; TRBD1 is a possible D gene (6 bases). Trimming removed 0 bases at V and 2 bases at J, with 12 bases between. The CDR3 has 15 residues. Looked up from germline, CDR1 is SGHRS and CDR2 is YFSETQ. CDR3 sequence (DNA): TGCGCCAGCAGCTTGGTCCTCGGACAGACCTACGAGCAGTACTTC. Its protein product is CASSLVLGQTYEQYF.

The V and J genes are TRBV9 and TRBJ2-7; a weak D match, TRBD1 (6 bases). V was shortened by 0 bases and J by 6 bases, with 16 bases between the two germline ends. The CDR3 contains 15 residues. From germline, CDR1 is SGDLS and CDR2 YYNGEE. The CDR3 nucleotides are TGTGCCAGCAGCGTAGATCCTGGGGGCTCGCGCGAGCAGTACTTC. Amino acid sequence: CASSVDPGGSREQYF.

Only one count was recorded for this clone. CDR3 DNA: TGTGCCAGCAGCACGGACTCAAATTCACCCCTCCACTTT. Its protein product is CASSTDSNSPLHF. V gene TRBV7-2 combines with J gene TRBJ1-6; D gene unclear. V was cut by 5 bases and J by 7 bases, with 9 bases left in between. Germline values: CDR1 SGHTA, CDR2 FQGNSA. The CDR3 runs to 13 residues. Based on the CDR3 plus reference TRBV7-2 and TRBJ1-6, the full variable domain is GAGVSQSPSNKVTEKGKDVELRCDPISGHTALYWYRQSLGQGLEFLIYFQGNSAPDKSGLPSDRFSAERTGGSVSTLTIQRTQQEDSAVYLCASSTDSNSPLHFGNGTRLTVT.

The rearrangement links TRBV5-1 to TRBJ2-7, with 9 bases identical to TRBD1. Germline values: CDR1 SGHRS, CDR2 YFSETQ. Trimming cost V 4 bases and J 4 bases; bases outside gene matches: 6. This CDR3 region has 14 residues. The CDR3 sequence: CASSPNRGRYEQYF. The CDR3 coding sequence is TGCGCCAGCAGCCCAAACAGGGGGCGTTACGAGCAGTACTTC.

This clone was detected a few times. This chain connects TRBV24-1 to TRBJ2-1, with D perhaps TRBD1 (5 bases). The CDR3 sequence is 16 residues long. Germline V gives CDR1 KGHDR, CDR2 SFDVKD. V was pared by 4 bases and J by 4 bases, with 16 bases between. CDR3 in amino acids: CATSDTRTIRYNEQFF. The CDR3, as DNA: TGTGCCACCAGTGACACAAGGACAATAAGGTACAATGAGCAGTTCTTC.

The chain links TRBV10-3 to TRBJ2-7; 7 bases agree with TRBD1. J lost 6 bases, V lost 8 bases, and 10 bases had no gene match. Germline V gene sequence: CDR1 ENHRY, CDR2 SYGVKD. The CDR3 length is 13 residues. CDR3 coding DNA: TGTGCCATCGGTGGCCAGGGGGTTTTCGAGCAGTACTTC. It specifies CAIGGQGVFEQYF.

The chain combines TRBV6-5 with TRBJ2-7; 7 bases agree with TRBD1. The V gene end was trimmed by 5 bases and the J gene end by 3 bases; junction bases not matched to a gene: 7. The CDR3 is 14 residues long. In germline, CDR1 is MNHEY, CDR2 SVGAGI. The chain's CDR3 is CASSLRQGLYEQYF. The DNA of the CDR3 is TGTGCCAGCAGTCTTAGACAGGGTCTCTACGAGCAGTACTTC.